The T cell receptor beta chain under discussion was sequenced for a study of cytomegalovirus exposure and HLA in healthy donors. Points from the study as a whole: Diagnosis of cytomegalovirus status made by the classifier reportedly showed high specificity and sensitivity.

For this clone: What it recognizes is unknown.

The PCR used 60 Vbeta and 13 Jbeta primers. Sequencing was performed with immunoSEQ multiplex PCR; in TCRdb, only in-frame clones are kept and a portion is missing. This table has about 160,000 clones, 75% to 85% appearing once. Germline V gene sequence: CDR1 MNHNY, CDR2 SVGAGI (reference sequence). The CDR3 is 14 residues long. The V and J ends lost 7 bases and 7 bases, in that order; junction bases with no gene match: 9. The TCR comes from a human donor in good health. The genes are TRBV6-6 and TRBJ2-1; TRBD2 matches 8 bases. The sample was PBMCs. CDR3 nucleotides: TGTGCCAGCAACCCTCGGGGGGGGTTGAATGAGCAGTTCTTC. Amino acids: CASNPRGGLNEQFF.